This T cell receptor (beta chain) derives from a study of blood T cell repertoires in COVID-19. This CDR3 region has 15 residues. V dropped 4 bases and J dropped 10; count of bases not matched to a gene: 15. Germline V gives CDR1 SGHTA, CDR2 FQGNSA. Sequenced by immunoSEQ multiplex PCR; TCRdb stores in-frame clones only, minus some. The sample shows about 160,000 clones, over 85% of them seen only once. This TCR derives from a woman between 50 and 59 years old with acute or convalescent COVID-19. The V call is TRBV7-2, the J call TRBJ1-1, with 7 bases that match TRBD1. The sample consisted of peripheral blood. The CDR3 nucleotides read TGTGCCAGCAGCTCCTCTATTGGGCAGGGGGTAGGAGCTTTCTTT. This gives the protein CASSSSIGQGVGAFF.